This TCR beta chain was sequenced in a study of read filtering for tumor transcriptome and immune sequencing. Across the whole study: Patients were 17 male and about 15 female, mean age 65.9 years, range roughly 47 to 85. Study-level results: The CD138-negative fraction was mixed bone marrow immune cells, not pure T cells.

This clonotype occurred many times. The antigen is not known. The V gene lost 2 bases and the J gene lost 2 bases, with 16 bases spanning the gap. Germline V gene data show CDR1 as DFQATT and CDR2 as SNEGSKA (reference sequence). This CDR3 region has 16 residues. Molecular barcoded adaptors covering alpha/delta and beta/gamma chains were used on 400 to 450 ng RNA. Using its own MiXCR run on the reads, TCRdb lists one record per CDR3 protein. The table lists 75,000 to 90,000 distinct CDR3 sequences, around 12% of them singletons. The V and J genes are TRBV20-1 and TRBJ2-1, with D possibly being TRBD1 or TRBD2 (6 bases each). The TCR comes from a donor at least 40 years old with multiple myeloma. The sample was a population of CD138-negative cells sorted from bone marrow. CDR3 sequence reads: CSARRGAGKTYNEQFF. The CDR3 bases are TGCAGTGCTAGAAGGGGGGCGGGGAAGACCTACAATGAGCAGTTCTTC.